The T cell receptor (beta chain) under discussion was sequenced for a study of T cell repertoires in cytomegalovirus infection. The CDR3 has 14 residues. Per the germline V gene, CDR1 is MNHEY and CDR2 is SVGAGI. V was pared by 3 bases and J by 8 bases, with 11 bases between. TCRdb recomputed calls from the reads with MiXCR, one row per CDR3 protein. The table shows about 740,000 distinct CDR3 sequences, with about 40% occurring only once. V gene TRBV6-5 combines with J gene TRBJ1-6; D call uncertain. The receptor was isolated from a human donor in good health (CMV status not recorded). Some clones in this sample may be carry-over from other donors' samples. Source material: PBMCs. This CDR3 is CASSYRNVYSPLHF. The CDR3 DNA reads TGTGCCAGCAGTTATCGCAATGTTTATTCACCCCTCCACTTT.